The T cell receptor (beta chain) described here comes from a study of T cells after yellow fever vaccination. Study details: Any fraction with a low cell number was prepared using SMART-Seq v4 Ultra Low Input.

Germline values: CDR1 MNHEY, CDR2 SVGEGT. The CDR3 is made up of 16 amino acids. V lost 8 bases and J lost 7; bases outside the gene matches: 15. One entry per CDR3 protein, called by TCRdb with MiXCR from the 5' RACE reads. The table has a few hundred thousand distinct CDR3 sequences, less than 20% seen once. Sequenced material: PBMCs, taken around 5 days after the first yellow fever vaccination. J is TRBJ2-3 and V is TRBV6-2 or TRBV6-3, with TRBD2 identical over 10 bases. The receptor was isolated from a man aged 18 to 29 who received the YFV17D yellow fever vaccine. CDR3 region: CASHFSPGLATYTQYF. The CDR3, as DNA: TGTGCCAGCCACTTTTCCCCGGGACTAGCGACGTATACGCAGTATTTT.